This T cell receptor (beta chain) originates from a study of shared clonotypes between healthy human individuals. The CDR3 totals 13 residues. Germline CDR1 is LNHDA and CDR2 is SQIVND (reference sequence). The germline V and J ends were trimmed by 1 base and 6 bases, with 9 bases remaining between them. Note on this clone: What it recognizes is unknown.

Study outcomes and limitations: A handful of donors showed sharing of 4.5% to 6% of naive CD4 clonotypes. The generation probabilities recorded for non-shared clonotypes fell below those of clonotypes shared by all four donors. Larger richness was generally estimated for naive than memory subsets. Sequencing depth was a factor that was expected to affect clonotype sharing among donors.

Some clones are missing from TCRdb's copy, which holds only in-frame ones; the method was immunoSEQ multiplex PCR. The sample yields about 2.3 million clones, around 92% seen once. The rearrangement joins TRBV19 to TRBJ1-1; no clear D gene. The source is a man aged 18 to 35 in good health. Some clones in this sample may be carry-over from other donors' samples. Material: naive CD4+ T cells from PBMCs. Sample subset: CD45RA+ positively selected. In nucleotides, the CDR3 is TGTGCCAGTAGTATAGGGTCGAGGGCTGAAGCTTTCTTT. Translated, it gives CASSIGSRAEAFF. The entire variable domain, with the rest obtained from reference TRBV19 and TRBJ1-1, is as follows: DGGITQSPKYLFRKEGQNVTLSCEQNLNHDAMYWYRQDPGQGLRLIYYSQIVNDFQKGDIAEGYSVSREKKESFPLTVTSAQKNPTAFYLCASSIGSRAEAFFGQGTRLTVV.